This T cell receptor beta chain comes out of a study of Ad26.COV2.S vaccination and SARS-CoV-2 variants. Whole-study findings and limits: The TCR breadth and depth analyses may have understated or missed part of the total T cell responses. Placebo recipients and vaccine recipients were similar in non-spike TCR breadth. Higher spike-specific TCR breadth was found in vaccine recipients than in placebo recipients.

The CDR3 spans 15 residues. CDR1 is SGDLS, CDR2 YYNGEE, per germline. Trimming removed 1 base from V and 2 bases from J, with 10 bases in between. Notes on this clone: Antigen: not known.

Measured with immunoSEQ multiplex PCR; TCRdb has only the in-frame clones, and not every one. The table has 300,000 to 400,000 clones, about 91% seen once. The specimen was peripheral blood, collected after recovery from COVID-19. The TCR was taken from a human donor who had recovered from COVID-19. The V gene is TRBV9, the J gene TRBJ2-1; D is perhaps TRBD1 or TRBD2 (6 bases each). CDR3 DNA: TGTGCCAGCAGCGTATCGGGGGCCGCCTACAATGAGCAGTTCTTC. It encodes CASSVSGAAYNEQFF.